This TCR beta chain was retrieved from a study of shared clonotypes between healthy human individuals. On sorted subsets, replicate PCRs used 150 to 250 ng DNA, or 25,000 to 35,000 T cell genomes. Profiling relied on immunoSEQ multiplex PCR, and the TCRdb table lists in-frame clones only, not all of them. The sample holds roughly 1,800,000 clones, approximately 94% seen once. Study-level points and caveats: Non-shared clonotypes showed lower generation probabilities than clonotypes common to all four donors.

Details on this clone: Its antigen remains unidentified. Other nucleotide sequences in the sample specify the same CDR3.

Deletions cut 6 bases from V and 0 bases from J, with 9 bases between. The V gene's germline CDR1 is MNHEY and CDR2 SVGAGI. This CDR3 spans 13 amino acids. The naive CD8 population came from CD45RO-negative cells selected for CCR7, without terminally differentiated effector memory CD45RA+ cells. The sample taken for sequencing was naive CD8+ T cells sorted from blood. The TCR was taken from a man between 18 and 35 years old in good health. The V and J genes are TRBV6-5 and TRBJ2-7; D is undetermined. The CDR3 sequence: CASSPRSSYEQYF. CDR3 bases: TGTGCCAGCAGCCCGCGGAGCTCCTACGAGCAGTACTTC.